This T cell receptor (beta chain) stems from a study of blood T cell repertoires in COVID-19. Study as a whole: Whether acute or convalescent, the COVID-19 samples came from the United States, Italy and Spain. PBMCs, B-cell-depleted T cells, or T cells were the source of the cDNA or gDNA that made up the material.

Original data processing: For nucleated cells, counts were estimated from reference gene primer amplification. Here immunoSEQ multiplex PCR was the method, and the copy in TCRdb shows in-frame clones only, minus some. V and J calls and clone size are given by that table; D and trimming were obtained from the DNA. The sample lists under 140,000 clones, about 85% seen once, with 4.5% to 5% in the top ten. The CDR3 loop spans 13 amino acids. V lost 4 bases, J lost 2 bases, and 10 bases lay in between. The V gene's germline CDR1 is SQVTM and CDR2 ANQGSEA. This TCR came from a human donor in a cohort sampled during active COVID-19. The sample consisted of peripheral blood. The rearrangement links TRBV29-1 to TRBJ2-3; D might be TRBD2 (5 bases). The DNA for the CDR3 is TGCAGCGTTGGACTGGACTCCACAGATACGCAGTATTTT. Protein product: CSVGLDSTDTQYF.